This record covers a single T cell receptor beta chain. Its specificity is unknown. An end of the junction does not agree with germline; a read error may underlie this. The data derive from a study of blood T cells in healthy people across ages. Study context: There was about one barcoded beta molecule captured by template switching per two T cells.

In germline, CDR1 is SGHTA, CDR2 FQGNSA. This CDR3 region has 13 residues. Those donating, healthy Caucasian individuals from Russia, were aged roughly 6 to 90. Overall study results and limits: Comparison with aged donors showed that long-lived donors had more naive CD4+ cells and higher diversity.

The authors ran a second PCR of about 7 to 12 cycles using a sample-barcoded 5' primer and a J-beta primer mix. CDR3-containing paired-end reads numbering at least 3 million came from each sample. One entry per CDR3 protein, called by TCRdb with MiXCR from the 5' RACE reads. The table has some 700,000 distinct CDR3 sequences, roughly two fifths seen once. V is TRBV7-2 and J is TRBJ2-4; D perhaps matches TRBD1 (6 bases). The assigned J gene may be wrong: the sequence end matches TRBJ2-7 better. The source of this sequence is a woman in her sixties in good health. Sequenced material: blood. CDR3 region: CASGLTGLNEQYF. As DNA, the CDR3 is TGTGCCAGCGGCTTAACAGGGCTAAACGAGCAGTACTTC.